The clone carrying this T cell receptor (beta chain) appeared a few times. These data come from a study of T cells after yellow fever vaccination. One entry per CDR3 protein, called by TCRdb with MiXCR from the 5' RACE reads. The profile shows roughly 300,000 distinct CDR3 sequences, roughly 7.5% of them singletons. Germline V gives CDR1 ENHRY, CDR2 SYGVKD. This CDR3 spans 16 amino acids. V was shortened by 3 bases and J by 2 bases, with 14 bases between the two germline ends. The clonotype comes from a man between 18 and 35 years old who received the YFV17D yellow fever vaccine. The sample consisted of PBMCs, taken roughly 46 days after the first yellow fever vaccination. V and J are TRBV10-3 and TRBJ1-5, with D possibly matching TRBD1 (6 bases). CDR3 in amino acids: CAISEYREGGNQPQHF. As DNA, the CDR3 is TGTGCCATCAGTGAATACAGGGAGGGAGGCAATCAGCCCCAGCATTTT.